A selection of T cell receptor beta chains follows, all from one sample in a study of early T cells in non-severe SARS-CoV-2 infection. TCRdb redid the calling of the 5' RACE reads with MiXCR, one entry per CDR3 protein. The sample shows 65,000 to 85,000 distinct CDR3 sequences, 13% of them seen only once. What was sequenced was whole blood. These receptors originate from an adult who was a healthcare worker with PCR-confirmed SARS-CoV-2 infection or an uninfected control (not recorded which). CDR3s include the opening cysteine and the closing phenylalanine or tryptophan. D genes are given only for firm matches. Clone size is given for some rows only: seen once, a few or many times, or a class if the clone is expanded.

j_gene,v_gene,d_gene,abundance,CDR3aa,CDR3nt
TRBJ2-7,TRBV28,TRBD1,many,CASSNRGKQYF,TGTGCCAGCAGTAACAGGGGCAAGCAGTACTTC
TRBJ1-2,TRBV20-1,.,many,CSARVRGVGYTF,TGCAGTGCTAGAGTCCGGGGGGTGGGCTACACCTTC
TRBJ2-5,TRBV5-4,.,.,CASSSGTVRETQYF,TGTGCCAGCAGCTCCGGGACTGTAAGGGAGACCCAGTACTTC
TRBJ1-1,TRBV5-1,.,many,CASSWRDPGTDTEAFF,TGCGCCAGCAGCTGGCGGGACCCAGGTACGGACACTGAAGCTTTCTTT
TRBJ2-5,TRBV20-1,TRBD2,.,CSVFERGQETQYF,TGCAGTGTATTTGAGCGGGGTCAAGAGACCCAGTACTTC
TRBJ2-7,TRBV6-1,TRBD1,few,CASSERGPYEQYF,TGTGCCAGCAGTGAGAGGGGGCCCTACGAGCAGTACTTC
TRBJ1-1,TRBV29-1,.,many,CSVELMGAEAFF,TGCAGCGTTGAATTAATGGGGGCTGAAGCTTTCTTT
TRBJ2-3,TRBV7-2,TRBD2,many,CASSLARDAGGNTQYF,TGTGCCAGCAGCTTAGCCCGGGACGCGGGGGGAAATACGCAGTATTTT
TRBJ1-2,TRBV4-3,.,few,CASSQDLAEPYGYTF,TGCGCCAGCAGCCAAGATCTGGCGGAGCCGTATGGCTACACCTTC
TRBJ2-6,TRBV6-5,TRBD2,few,CASSSQGEGISGANVLTF,TGTGCCAGCAGTTCTCAAGGGGAGGGGATATCTGGGGCCAACGTCCTGACTTTC
TRBJ2-1,TRBV12-3/TRBV12-4,TRBD2,many,CASSFRGSGGYNEQFF,TGTGCCAGCAGTTTCCGGGGCAGCGGGGGGTACAATGAGCAGTTCTTC
TRBJ2-1,TRBV7-6,.,.,CASSPNYNEQFF,TGTGCCAGCAGCCCCAACTACAATGAGCAGTTCTTC
TRBJ2-1,TRBV5-6,.,few,CASSLLQGAYNEQFF,TGTGCCAGCAGCTTACTACAGGGTGCCTACAATGAGCAGTTCTTC
TRBJ2-3,TRBV20-1,TRBD2,many,CSARRASGSGDTQYF,TGCAGTGCTAGAAGGGCTAGCGGGAGCGGAGATACGCAGTATTTT
TRBJ2-1,TRBV9,TRBD1,.,CASSARDRSANF,TGTGCCAGCAGCGCCCGGGACAGGTCCGCGAACTTC
TRBJ2-4,TRBV30,.,.,CAWSVLGDLTIKYF,TGTGCCTGGAGTGTACTGGGCGACTTAACGATCAAGTACTTC
TRBJ2-7,TRBV24-1,TRBD1,.,CATSDAGQGRYEQYF,TGTGCCACCAGTGACGCAGGACAGGGACGGTACGAGCAGTACTTC
TRBJ2-7,TRBV11-2,TRBD2,.,CASSSLAGVGEQYF,TGTGCCAGCAGCTCCCTAGCGGGAGTAGGCGAGCAGTACTTC
TRBJ1-1,TRBV7-9,TRBD1,.,CASSSGQGGNTEAFF,TGTGCCAGCAGCTCCGGACAGGGAGGAAACACTGAAGCTTTCTTT
TRBJ2-3,TRBV30,TRBD2,.,CAWSGQRGGTDTQYF,TGTGCCTGGAGTGGCCAGCGGGGGGGCACAGATACGCAGTATTTT
TRBJ1-2,TRBV9,.,many,CASSATANYGYTF,TGTGCCAGCAGCGCGACAGCTAACTATGGCTACACCTTC
TRBJ2-3,TRBV20-1,TRBD1,many,CSAGTGADLNTQYF,TGCAGTGCTGGGACAGGGGCCGACCTGAATACGCAGTATTTT
TRBJ1-1,TRBV6-6,TRBD1,.,CASSSVTGETEAFF,TGTGCCAGCAGTTCTGTGACAGGGGAAACTGAAGCTTTCTTT
TRBJ1-6,TRBV6-6,TRBD1,.,CASRPPTGENSPLHF,TGTGCCAGCAGGCCTCCGACAGGGGAGAATTCACCCCTCCACTTT
TRBJ2-1,TRBV15,.,many,CATSTDRQAYNEQFF,TGTGCCACCAGCACCGACAGGCAAGCCTACAATGAGCAGTTCTTC
TRBJ2-2,TRBV5-1,.,few,CASTNRRSTGELFF,TGCGCCAGCACGAACAGGAGAAGCACCGGGGAGCTGTTTTTT
TRBJ2-7,TRBV14,.,many,CASSPEDRSFIYEQYF,TGTGCCAGCAGCCCCGAGGACAGAAGCTTCATCTACGAGCAGTACTTC
TRBJ2-5,TRBV28,.,.,CASSARQYQETQYF,TGTGCCAGCAGTGCCCGGCAGTACCAAGAGACCCAGTACTTC
TRBJ1-1,TRBV20-1,.,few,CSARDRSAGTEAFF,TGCAGTGCTAGAGATCGATCGGCGGGAACTGAAGCTTTCTTT
TRBJ1-4,TRBV7-7,.,few,CASRSDTYATNEKLFF,TGTGCTAGCAGATCCGACACCTATGCAACTAATGAAAAACTGTTTTTT
TRBJ2-2,TRBV7-6,.,.,CASSPAPGELFF,TGTGCCAGCAGTCCTGCCCCCGGGGAGCTGTTTTTT
TRBJ2-5,TRBV10-3,.,medium-sized,CAIFNRGGEETQYF,TGTGCCATCTTTAATCGGGGCGGGGAAGAGACCCAGTACTTC
TRBJ1-4,TRBV30,.,many,CAWTPGLRGEKLFF,TGTGCCTGGACTCCAGGGCTCCGAGGTGAAAAACTGTTTTTT
TRBJ2-7,TRBV4-3,TRBD2,many,CASSQDSTTSGNEQYF,TGCGCCAGCAGCCAAGATTCCACGACTAGCGGGAACGAGCAGTACTTC
TRBJ2-7,TRBV2,.,.,CASSVRAGVDYEQYF,TGTGCCAGCAGTGTACGGGCAGGGGTTGACTACGAGCAGTACTTC
TRBJ1-2,TRBV12-3/TRBV12-4,.,.,CASSPGDYGYTF,TGTGCCAGCAGCCCCGGGGACTATGGCTACACCTTC